These T cell receptor beta chains were read from a single sample in a study of T-cell reconstitution after alpha-beta-depleted transplantation in children. TCRdb passed the PCR reads through MiXCR, listing each CDR3 protein once. The data hold about 610,000 distinct CDR3 sequences, with about 10% observed a single time. The sample in question was PBMCs from the stem cell graft donor, obtained from the stem cell graft. These receptors were taken from a human donor who donated a stem cell graft to a child with acute myeloid leukemia. Both conserved end residues are part of each CDR3. The order of the fields is clone size, V gene, D gene, J gene, CDR3 DNA, CDR3 protein. D genes are given only for firm matches. A clone size is listed for some rows: how often the clone was seen (once, few, many), or a class if it is expanded.

many	TRBV6-2/TRBV6-3	TRBD1	TRBJ2-5	TGTGCCAGCAGCTCGGGACAGCAAGAGACCCAGTACTTC	CASSSGQQETQYF
few	TRBV3-1	.	TRBJ1-1	TGTGCCAGCAGCCAAGGGGAGGGGATGGGGAACACTGAAGCTTTCTTT	CASSQGEGMGNTEAFF
.	TRBV7-3	TRBD2	TRBJ2-1	TGTGCCAGCAGCCCCCTACCGGGACTAGCGGGAGGCCCCAATGAGCAGTTCTTC	CASSPLPGLAGGPNEQFF
few	TRBV12-3/TRBV12-4	.	TRBJ1-5	TGTGCCAGCAAGAAGGGAGATCAGCCCCAGCATTTT	CASKKGDQPQHF
many	TRBV3-1	.	TRBJ1-4	TGTGCCAGCAGCCTAACAGACGGAGGGGAAAAACTGTTTTTT	CASSLTDGGEKLFF
few	TRBV14	.	TRBJ2-5	TGTGCCAGCAGCCAAGTCACCCCACGGGTGGGGGAGACCCAGTACTTC	CASSQVTPRVGETQYF
few	TRBV20-1	TRBD2	TRBJ2-7	TGCAGTGCTAGTCGCCCGGGGGGGCTAGCCCAATCATCCTACGAGCAGTACTTC	CSASRPGGLAQSSYEQYF
few	TRBV6-2/TRBV6-3	TRBD2	TRBJ2-1	TGTGCCAGCAGTTACTCGAGTTCTAGCGGGAACCATGAGCAGTTCTTC	CASSYSSSSGNHEQFF
many	TRBV20-1	TRBD1	TRBJ2-2	TGCAGTGCTTCCCGGACAGGGGGCCACACCGGGGAGCTGTTTTTT	CSASRTGGHTGELFF
.	TRBV28	TRBD2	TRBJ2-1	TGTGCCAGCAGCGAGGGACTAGCGGGAGCGGGTGAGCAGTTCTTC	CASSEGLAGAGEQFF
few	TRBV6-5	TRBD1	TRBJ2-1	TGTGCCAGCAGTTACTGGACAGGGCCGAGCAATGAGCAGTTCTTC	CASSYWTGPSNEQFF
few	TRBV6-1	TRBD2	TRBJ2-7	TGTGCCAGCAGGTCGACTAGCGGGAGGGTCTACGAGCAGTACTTC	CASRSTSGRVYEQYF
many	TRBV12-3/TRBV12-4	.	TRBJ2-4	TGTGCCAGCAGTTTAGGTGGGGGAAACATTCAGTACTTC	CASSLGGGNIQYF
.	TRBV29-1	.	TRBJ1-1	TGCAGCGCGATCTCGGGGGGGCTCGGCACTGAAGCTTTCTTT	CSAISGGLGTEAFF
few	TRBV29-1	.	TRBJ2-7	TGCAGCGTCGTACTCTCAAATGGCGAGCAGTACTTC	CSVVLSNGEQYF
many	TRBV6-5	.	TRBJ2-2	TGTGCCAGCAGTTACGGGCACTCAAACACCGGGGAGCTGTTTTTT	CASSYGHSNTGELFF
.	TRBV6-5	.	TRBJ1-2	TGTGCCAGCAGTTACGCCGATCAGGGTAACTATGGCTACACCTTC	CASSYADQGNYGYTF
few	TRBV27	TRBD1	TRBJ2-7	TGTGCCAGCAGTCGGGACAGGGACACTTACTACGAGCAGTACTTC	CASSRDRDTYYEQYF
few	TRBV28	TRBD2	TRBJ2-1	TGTGCCAGCAGTTTATGGCTAGCGGGAGGGGGGCACAATGAGCAGTTCTTC	CASSLWLAGGGHNEQFF